This TCR beta chain emerged from a study of CD8+ T cells in alopecia areata. Study at large: The share of scalp area affected provided the severity score for treated patients. Study results and limitations: The treated group had a single nonresponder, limiting CD8+ expansion-response conclusions. Elevated clonality characterized lesional scalp relative to normal scalp, particularly in alopecia totalis/universalis.

The CDR3 runs 17 residues. V was clipped by 4 bases and J by 3 bases; unmatched bases: 12. CDR1 is SGHRS, CDR2 YFSETQ, per germline. Note on this clone: Antigen unknown.

Specified treatment: oral pan-JAK inhibitor, 5-10 mg twice daily. Sequencing templates came from extracted RNA that was reverse transcribed into cDNA. TCRdb's table, derived via immunoSEQ multiplex PCR, lists solely in-frame clones and lacks some. This table has tens of thousands of clones, about two thirds appearing once. This sequence originates from a human donor with alopecia areata. Sequenced here: CD8+ T cells sorted from blood, sampled between weeks 43 and 45, from a patient treated with tofacitinib. This rearrangement joins TRBV5-1 to TRBJ2-5, with 10 bases matching TRBD2. CDR3 DNA sequence: TGCGCCAGCAGCGCAATCCCTAGCGGGGGCGGAGAAGAGACCCAGTACTTC. It translates to CASSAIPSGGGEETQYF.